Listed here are 31 T cell receptor beta chains from one sample, sequenced in a study of blood T cell repertoires in COVID-19 (dated by TCRdb to between 2020 and 2021). Libraries were constructed by the immunoSEQ multiplex PCR assay. In its TCRdb copy, this immuneACCESS table keeps in-frame sequences only and misses some clones. Where compared with another copy, unresolved V genes explain less than half of these, and the others have no known cause. The sample records about 130,000 clones, 80% to 90% of which are singletons. In total, the top ten clones hold over 10% of the sample. Source material: peripheral blood. These receptors were taken from a human donor in a cohort sampled during active COVID-19.

The rearrangement joins TRBV29-1 to TRBJ1-1; 9 bases match TRBD1. The V gene's germline CDR1 is SQVTM and CDR2 ANQGSEA. This CDR3 spans 13 amino acids. Losses at the gene ends were 7 bases for V and 5 bases for J; bases not matched to a gene: 8. The CDR3 coding sequence is TGCAGCGCCAGGACAGGGGAGCTAACTGAAGCTTTCTTT. Encoded protein: CSARTGELTEAFF.

The J gene is TRBJ1-4, the V gene TRBV7-9, with D perhaps matching TRBD1 (6 bases). The germline gives CDR1 SEHNR, CDR2 FQNEAQ (reference sequence). This CDR3 is built from 15 residues. Between the trimmed V and J ends, which lost 5 bases and 3 bases, there was a span of 13 bases. The CDR3 here is CASSVVGGANEKLFF. Written as DNA, the CDR3 is TGTGCCAGCAGCGTCGTAGGGGGGGCTAATGAAAAACTGTTTTTT.

This sequence joins TRBV18 and TRBJ2-3, with a weak D call TRBD2 (5 bases). V gave up 5 bases and J gave up 0 bases, with 21 bases separating them. The CDR3 has 18 amino acids. Germline V gene lookup returns CDR1 KGHSH and CDR2 LQKENI. The CDR3 loop is CASSDEAGGSTSTDTQYF. The CDR3, as DNA: TGTGCCAGCTCAGATGAAGCTGGCGGGTCTACTAGCACAGATACGCAGTATTTT. The variable domain in full, completed from reference TRBV18 and TRBJ2-3, reads NAGVMQNPRHLVRRRGQEARLRCSPMKGHSHVYWYRQLPEEGLKFMVYLQKENIIDESGMPKERFSAEFPKEGPSILRIQQVVRGDSAAYFCASSDEAGGSTSTDTQYFGPGTRLTVL.

The genes are TRBV5-4 and TRBJ2-1; tentatively, D is TRBD2 (5 bases). The CDR3 is 15 amino acids. V was shortened by 1 base and J by 0 bases, with 8 bases between the two germline ends. CDR1 SGHNT and CDR2 YYREEE come from the germline V gene (reference sequence). The CDR3 coding sequence is TGTGCCAGCAGCTTGTCCGGGATCTCCTACAATGAGCAGTTCTTC. This codes for CASSLSGISYNEQFF.

The rearrangement joins TRBV5-5 to TRBJ1-2; TRBD1 is a possible D gene (5 bases). The germline V gene has CDR1 SGHKS and CDR2 YYEKEE (reference sequence). The V and J ends lost 2 bases and 6 bases respectively, with 8 bases between them. The CDR3 totals 12 residues. CDR3 coding DNA: TGTGCCAGCAGCTTTAGGGGTCATGGCTACACCTTC. Encoded protein: CASSFRGHGYTF.

The chain recombines TRBV20-1 with TRBJ2-7; 8 positions match TRBD1. This CDR3 is 11 amino acids long. The J segment lost 8 bases and the V segment lost 5 bases, leaving 5 bases of the junction unmatched. Germline lookup yields CDR1 DFQATT and CDR2 SNEGSKA (reference sequence). Here the CDR3 DNA reads TGCAGTGCTCCTCGACAGGGGAAGCAGTACTTC. The encoded protein is CSAPRQGKQYF.

The V call is TRBV6-5, the J call TRBJ2-5; 9 bases match TRBD1. The germline V gene encodes CDR1 MNHEY and CDR2 SVGAGI. V lost 6 bases, J lost 4 bases, and 6 bases stayed unmatched. CDR3 length: 14 residues. CDR3 loop: CASRVQGAGETQYF. CDR3 bases: TGTGCCAGCAGGGTACAGGGGGCAGGAGAGACCCAGTACTTC.

The rearrangement joins TRBV9 to TRBJ1-6; D might be TRBD1 (5 bases). Germline CDR1 reads SGDLS; CDR2 reads YYNGEE. The CDR3 loop spans 17 amino acids. Trimming cost V 3 bases and J 0 bases, with 13 bases left between them. The CDR3 here is CASSAETVSSYNSPLHF. The CDR3 bases are TGTGCCAGCAGCGCGGAGACAGTCAGCTCCTATAATTCACCCCTCCACTTT.

This chain uses TRBV9 with TRBJ2-7, with 14 bases matching TRBD2. CDR3 size: 16 residues. From germline, CDR1 is SGDLS and CDR2 YYNGEE. V shed 4 bases, J shed 3 bases, and the junction held 6 bases outside the gene matches. Here the CDR3 reads CASSLGTSGGLYEQYF. DNA for the CDR3: TGTGCCAGCAGCCTAGGGACTAGCGGGGGACTCTACGAGCAGTACTTC.

This clone has a single count. V usage is TRBV18 and J usage is TRBJ1-2; 7 nucleotides match TRBD1. V lost 1 base and J lost 4; bases outside the gene matches: 6. Looked up from germline, CDR1 is KGHSH and CDR2 is LQKENI. This CDR3 has 15 residues. As DNA, the CDR3 is TGTGCCAGCTCACCACGGGAAGGGGGCGGCTATGGCTACACCTTC. Its protein is CASSPREGGGYGYTF.

This chain connects TRBV6-5 to TRBJ2-7, with D maybe TRBD1 (5 bases). V was trimmed by 7 bases and J by 1 base, leaving 14 bases between them. In germline, CDR1 is MNHEY, CDR2 SVGAGI. This CDR3 has 14 amino acids. The CDR3 sequence is CASKGAGNSYEQYF. DNA for the CDR3: TGTGCCAGCAAAGGGGCAGGAAATTCCTACGAGCAGTACTTC.

A note on this clone: This sample also contains other DNA sequences that code for the same CDR3. The CDR3 nucleotides read TGCGCCAGCAGCCAAGTCGACAGGGATTACGAGCAGTACTTC. Translated, it gives CASSQVDRDYEQYF. This chain connects TRBV4-1 to TRBJ2-7, with 7 bases aligning to TRBD1. Germline values: CDR1 MGHRA, CDR2 YSYEKL. The CDR3 length is 14 residues. V was clipped by 1 base and J by 4 bases; unmatched bases: 4.

V usage is TRBV5-1 and J usage is TRBJ1-4; no firm D call. This CDR3 is 15 amino acids long. Trimming took 0 bases from V and 8 from J, leaving 14 bases between them. Germline lookup yields CDR1 SGHRS and CDR2 YFSETQ. As DNA, the CDR3 is TGCGCCAGCAGCTTGGGGAGGGCCCGAGGGGAAAAACTGTTTTTT. It codes for CASSLGRARGEKLFF.

The chain joins TRBV7-6 to TRBJ1-1; D unresolved. Per the germline V gene, CDR1 is SGHVS and CDR2 is FNYEAQ. Trimming stripped 2 bases from V and 3 bases from J, with 13 bases between. This CDR3 is built from 15 residues. The CDR3 sequence: CASSLYPRSDTEAFF. The CDR3 region has the DNA TGTGCCAGCAGCTTATATCCCCGGTCGGACACTGAAGCTTTCTTT.

The rearrangement joins TRBV3-1 (or the pseudogene TRBV3-2) to TRBJ2-3, with 14 bases fitting TRBD2. After removal of 1 base from V and 5 bases from J, the junction contained 8 bases not matched to a gene. The CDR3 runs to 18 residues. Looked up from germline, CDR1 is LGHDT and CDR2 is YNNKEL (reference sequence). In DNA, the CDR3 is TGTGCCAGCAGCCAAGGACTAGCGGGGGGGCGAGTGAAAGATACGCAGTATTTT. Amino acid sequence: CASSQGLAGGRVKDTQYF.

CDR3 region: CASSYAYGETQYF. CDR3 DNA: TGTGCCAGCAGTTACGCCTATGGAGAGACCCAGTACTTC. V is TRBV6-6 and J is TRBJ2-5, with D unresolved. The CDR3 loop spans 13 amino acids. The V gene lost 2 bases and the J gene lost 4 bases, with 8 bases spanning the gap. The germline V gene has CDR1 MNHNY and CDR2 SVGAGI (reference sequence).

This rearrangement joins TRBV28 to TRBJ2-5; 8 bases are shared with TRBD1. Germline V gives CDR1 MDHEN, CDR2 SYDVKM. V shed 5 bases, J shed 3 bases, and the junction held 8 bases outside the gene matches. CDR3 size: 15 residues. The CDR3 protein is CASSHRQGTKETQYF. The CDR3, as DNA: TGTGCCAGCAGTCACCGACAGGGGACCAAAGAGACCCAGTACTTC.

The genes are TRBV7-8 and TRBJ2-2; a possible D gene is TRBD2 (6 bases). The CDR3 totals 15 residues. V shed 8 bases and J shed 2 bases, with 15 bases lying between them. CDR1 is SGHVS and CDR2 is FQNEAQ in the germline V gene. Here the CDR3 DNA reads TGTGCCAGCGCCCAAGGCGGGATTAACACCGGGGAGCTGTTTTTT. Amino acids: CASAQGGINTGELFF.

The chain uses TRBV7-9 and TRBJ2-4, with TRBD2 matching over 8 bases. V lost 3 bases to trimming and J lost 3 bases; unmatched junction nucleotides: 7. Germline values: CDR1 SEHNR, CDR2 FQNEAQ (reference sequence). There are 16 residues in the CDR3. Written as DNA, the CDR3 is TGTGCCAGCAGCTTGGGGCGGAGCGGGGGCAAAAACATTCAGTACTTC. It codes for CASSLGRSGGKNIQYF.

The chain joins TRBV18 to TRBJ1-3; the D gene is possibly TRBD1 (5 bases). The V and J ends lost 2 bases and 4 bases respectively, with 18 bases between them. CDR1 and CDR2 from the germline V gene are KGHSH and LQKENI. The CDR3 is made up of 17 amino acids. The CDR3 nucleotides read TGTGCCAGCTCACCAAACATCGGGGGTCGGTCCGGAAACACCATATATTTT. Protein: CASSPNIGGRSGNTIYF.

The chain combines TRBV3-1 (or the pseudogene TRBV3-2) with TRBJ2-5; a weak D match, TRBD2 (6 bases). The CDR3 sequence is 15 residues long. Looked up from germline, CDR1 is LGHDT and CDR2 is YNNKEL (reference sequence). Trimming cost V 1 base and J 1 base, with 10 bases left between them. This CDR3 reads CASSQGKRAQETQYF. The CDR3 DNA sequence: TGTGCCAGCAGCCAAGGGAAGCGGGCCCAAGAGACCCAGTACTTC.

The chain carries TRBV28 and TRBJ2-7; 7 bases fit TRBD1. The germline V gene encodes CDR1 MDHEN and CDR2 SYDVKM. The trim removed 5 bases at V and 4 bases at J, leaving 2 bases unmatched. The CDR3 consists of 12 residues. This chain's CDR3 is CASSRQGYEQYF. In DNA, the CDR3 is TGTGCCAGCAGTAGACAGGGATACGAGCAGTACTTC.

The chain joins TRBV4-1 to TRBJ2-2; D is possibly TRBD1 (5 bases). Germline V gives CDR1 MGHRA, CDR2 YSYEKL. The CDR3 consists of 16 residues. Trimming removed 1 base at V and 5 bases at J, with 14 bases between. The CDR3 nucleotides are TGCGCCAGCAGCCAAGTTCAGGGCGTTACTACCGGGGAGCTGTTTTTT. It yields the protein CASSQVQGVTTGELFF.

The rearrangement joins TRBV11-2 to TRBJ1-1; no definite D call. The germline V gene has CDR1 SGHAT and CDR2 FQNNGV. The CDR3 spans 14 residues. Trimming took off 5 bases at V and 0 bases at J, with 10 bases between the two ends. CDR3 in DNA: TGTGCCAGCAGCAATGCTACGTTGAACACTGAAGCTTTCTTT. As protein: CASSNATLNTEAFF.

V and J are TRBV7-6 and TRBJ2-7; D might be TRBD1 (5 bases). CDR3 length: 15 residues. Per germline, CDR1 SGHVS and CDR2 FNYEAQ. V was cut by 1 base and J by 3 bases, with 13 bases left in between. CDR3 bases: TGTGCCAGCAGCTTAGGAGACAGCACCTTCTACGAGCAGTACTTC. This gives the protein CASSLGDSTFYEQYF.

The chain has TRBV3-1 (or the pseudogene TRBV3-2) and TRBJ2-5, with D perhaps TRBD2 (6 bases). This CDR3 is 13 amino acids long. CDR1 is LGHDT, CDR2 YNNKEL, per germline (reference sequence). The germline V and J ends were trimmed by 3 bases and 5 bases, with 10 bases remaining between them. The CDR3 DNA is TGTGCCAGCAGCCACGGTCGGGGGGAGACCCAGTACTTC. It encodes CASSHGRGETQYF.

This rearrangement joins TRBV7-9 to TRBJ1-2; TRBD1 is a possible D gene (6 bases). The CDR3 spans 15 residues. The germline CDR1 and CDR2 sequences are SEHNR and FQNEAQ (reference sequence). The V gene lost 5 bases and the J gene lost 2 bases, with 15 bases spanning the gap. The CDR3 coding sequence is TGTGCCAGCAGCGGTGGAGGACAGCCGAACTATGGCTACACCTTC. It encodes CASSGGGQPNYGYTF.

This clone was seen more than once but under ten times. The chain links TRBV4-1 to TRBJ2-1; tentatively, D is TRBD2 (5 bases). The CDR3 is 13 amino acids. The germline V and J ends were trimmed by 0 bases and 9 bases, with 9 bases remaining between them. The germline V gene encodes CDR1 MGHRA and CDR2 YSYEKL. DNA for the CDR3: TGCGCCAGCAGCCAAGACCCTAGCCGTGAGCAGTTCTTC. Translation gives CASSQDPSREQFF.

V usage is TRBV2 and J usage is TRBJ1-1, with D perhaps TRBD1 (5 bases). The V end was cut by 7 bases, the J end by 0 bases, with 15 bases between. Germline CDR1 reads SNHLY; CDR2 reads FYNNEI. This CDR3 has 15 residues. This CDR3 is CASTSEGIMNTEAFF. The DNA for the CDR3 is TGTGCCAGCACTTCGGAGGGGATCATGAACACTGAAGCTTTCTTT.

The rearrangement joins TRBV29-1 to TRBJ2-7, with 8 nucleotides matching TRBD1. Germline V gene data show CDR1 as SQVTM and CDR2 as ANQGSEA. V shed 8 bases and J 4 bases; nucleotides not matched to a gene: 7. CDR3 length: 12 amino acids. CDR3: CSIGQGPYEQYF. The DNA for the CDR3 is TGCAGCATCGGACAGGGTCCGTACGAGCAGTACTTC.

This clone was seen once. The gene calls are TRBV10-3 and TRBJ1-1, with D perhaps TRBD1 (6 bases). Germline loops: CDR1 ENHRY, CDR2 SYGVKD. The CDR3 is made up of 15 amino acids. With 7 bases removed from V and 7 bases from J, the gap between germline ends came to 22 bases. The CDR3 sequence: CAIKFRDVKDSEAFF. Written as DNA, the CDR3 is TGTGCCATCAAATTTCGGGATGTGAAGGACAGTGAAGCTTTCTTT.